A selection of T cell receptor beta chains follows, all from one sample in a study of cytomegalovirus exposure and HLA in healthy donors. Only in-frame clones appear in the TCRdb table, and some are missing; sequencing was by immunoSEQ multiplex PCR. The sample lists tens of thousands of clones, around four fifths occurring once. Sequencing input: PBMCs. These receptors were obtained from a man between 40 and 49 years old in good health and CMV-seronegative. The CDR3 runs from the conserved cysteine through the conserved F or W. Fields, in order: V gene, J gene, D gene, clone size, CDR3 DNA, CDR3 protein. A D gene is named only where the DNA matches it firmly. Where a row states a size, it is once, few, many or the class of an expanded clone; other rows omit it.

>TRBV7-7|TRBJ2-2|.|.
TGTGCCAGCAGCTTACTGGCAGGGACCGGGGAGCTGTTTTTT
CASSLLAGTGELFF
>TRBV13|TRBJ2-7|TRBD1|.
TGTGCCAGCAGCTTACGGGACAGGGGAGTATACGAGCAGTACTTC
CASSLRDRGVYEQYF
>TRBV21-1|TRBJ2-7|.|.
TGTGCCAGCAGCCGCCGTGGGACAGGCAACCCCTCCTACGAGCAGTACTTC
CASSRRGTGNPSYEQYF
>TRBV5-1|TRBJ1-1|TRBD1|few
TGCGCCAGCAGCGGGGGGACAGCCACTGAAGCTTTCTTT
CASSGGTATEAFF
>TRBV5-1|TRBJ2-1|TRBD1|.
TGCGCCAGCCGCCCGTACCTAGGACAGGGAGTCGTGGGGCATGAGCAGTTCTTC
CASRPYLGQGVVGHEQFF
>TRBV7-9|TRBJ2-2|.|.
TGTGCCAGCAGCATCACGAGCGGGCATGCCACCGGGGAGCTGTTTTTT
CASSITSGHATGELFF
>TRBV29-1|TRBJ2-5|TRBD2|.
TGCAGCGTTGCGGGACTAGCGAGAGAGACCCAGTACTTC
CSVAGLARETQYF
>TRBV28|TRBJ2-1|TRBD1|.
TGTGCCAGCAGGGGACAGGGCGGCCTCAGAAATGAGCAGTTCTTC
CASRGQGGLRNEQFF
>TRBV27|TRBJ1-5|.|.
TGTGCCAGCAGTCCCTCGACACTTCAGCCCCAGCATTTT
CASSPSTLQPQHF
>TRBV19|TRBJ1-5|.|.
TGTGCCAGTAACCCAAAGCGAGGGAGCAATCAGCCCCAGCATTTT
CASNPKRGSNQPQHF
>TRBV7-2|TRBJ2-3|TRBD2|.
TGTGCCAGCAGCTTAGCGACTAGCGGAAGCACAGATACGCAGTATTTT
CASSLATSGSTDTQYF
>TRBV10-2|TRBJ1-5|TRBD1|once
TGCGCCAGCAGCGCCGACAGGGTCGGCAATCAGCCCCAGCATTTT
CASSADRVGNQPQHF
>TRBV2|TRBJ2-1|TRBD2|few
TGTGCCAGCAGTGTGGTGGAGCGGGGGGCGGGTCGTGAGCAGTTCTTC
CASSVVERGAGREQFF
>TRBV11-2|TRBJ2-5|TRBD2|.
TGTGCCAGCAGCTTACCGATAGGTGCGGGGGCCCAGTACTTC
CASSLPIGAGAQYF
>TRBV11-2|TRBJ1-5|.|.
TGTGCCAGCAGCTTAGGGGGCATCCAGCCCCAGCATTTT
CASSLGGIQPQHF
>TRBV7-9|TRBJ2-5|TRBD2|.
TGTGCCAGCAGCCCGAAGTCAGCGGGGGGGCGTCCGACCCAGTACTTC
CASSPKSAGGRPTQYF
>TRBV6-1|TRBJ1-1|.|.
TGTGCCAGCAGTCTGACAGCTTCCACTGAAGCTTTCTTT
CASSLTASTEAFF
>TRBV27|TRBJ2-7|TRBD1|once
TGTGCCAGCAGGGACCCCTGGAGGGACAGGGCCCACGAGCAGTACTTC
CASRDPWRDRAHEQYF
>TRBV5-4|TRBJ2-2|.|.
TGTGCCAGCAGTCCGCCGGGGAGCGGGGAGCTGTTTTTT
CASSPPGSGELFF